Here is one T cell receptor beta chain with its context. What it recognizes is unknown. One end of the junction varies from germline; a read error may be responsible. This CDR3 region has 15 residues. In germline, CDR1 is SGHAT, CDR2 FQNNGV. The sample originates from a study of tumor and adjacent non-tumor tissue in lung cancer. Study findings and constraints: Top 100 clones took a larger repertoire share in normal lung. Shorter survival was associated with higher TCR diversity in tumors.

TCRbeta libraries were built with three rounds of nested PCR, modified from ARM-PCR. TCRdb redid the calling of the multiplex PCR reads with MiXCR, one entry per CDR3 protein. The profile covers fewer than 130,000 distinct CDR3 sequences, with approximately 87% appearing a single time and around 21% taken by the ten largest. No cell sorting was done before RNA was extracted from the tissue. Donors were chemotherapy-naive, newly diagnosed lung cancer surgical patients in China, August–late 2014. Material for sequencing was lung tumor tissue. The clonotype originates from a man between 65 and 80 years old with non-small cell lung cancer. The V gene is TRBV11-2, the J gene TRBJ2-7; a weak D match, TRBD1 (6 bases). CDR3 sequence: CTSSPYSGTTYEEYF. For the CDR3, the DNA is TGTACCAGCAGCCCGTACTCCGGGACAACCTACGAGGAGTATTTC.